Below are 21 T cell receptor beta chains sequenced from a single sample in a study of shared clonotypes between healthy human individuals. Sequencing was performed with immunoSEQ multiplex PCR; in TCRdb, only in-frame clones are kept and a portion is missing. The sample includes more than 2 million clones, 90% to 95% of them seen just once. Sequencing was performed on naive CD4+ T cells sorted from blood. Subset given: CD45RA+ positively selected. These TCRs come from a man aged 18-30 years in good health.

This CDR3 reads CASSPRTGPGELFF. In DNA form, the CDR3 reads TGTGCCAGCAGCCCCAGGACAGGGCCCGGGGAGCTGTTTTTT. This chain uses TRBV7-2 with TRBJ2-2; 8 positions agree with TRBD1. CDR3 length: 14 amino acids. The junction had 5 bases not matched to a gene; V was cut back by 5 bases and J by 6 bases. Germline V CDR1 and CDR2: SGHTA, FQGNSA.

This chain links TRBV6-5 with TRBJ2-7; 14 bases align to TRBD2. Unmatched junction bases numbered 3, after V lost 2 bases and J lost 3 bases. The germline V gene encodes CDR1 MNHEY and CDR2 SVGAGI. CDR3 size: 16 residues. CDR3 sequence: CASSYAGLAGVYEQYF. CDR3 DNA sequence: TGTGCCAGCAGTTACGCGGGACTAGCGGGGGTCTACGAGCAGTACTTC.

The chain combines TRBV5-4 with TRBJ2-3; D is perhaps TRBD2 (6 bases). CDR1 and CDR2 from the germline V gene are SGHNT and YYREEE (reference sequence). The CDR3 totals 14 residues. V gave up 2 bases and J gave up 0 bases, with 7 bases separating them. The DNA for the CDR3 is TGTGCCAGCAGCTTCGGGACTAGCACAGATACGCAGTATTTT. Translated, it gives CASSFGTSTDTQYF.

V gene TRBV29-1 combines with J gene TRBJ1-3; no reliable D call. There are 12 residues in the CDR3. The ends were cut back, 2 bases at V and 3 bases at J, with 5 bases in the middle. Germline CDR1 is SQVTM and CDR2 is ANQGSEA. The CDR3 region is CSVENGGNTIYF. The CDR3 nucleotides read TGCAGCGTTGAAAACGGTGGAAACACCATATATTTT.

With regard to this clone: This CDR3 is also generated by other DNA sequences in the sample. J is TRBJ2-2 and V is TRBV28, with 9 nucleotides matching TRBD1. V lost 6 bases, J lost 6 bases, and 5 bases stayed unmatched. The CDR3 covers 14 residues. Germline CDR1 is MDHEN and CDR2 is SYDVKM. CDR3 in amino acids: CASSLGQGAGELFF. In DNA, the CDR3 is TGTGCCAGCAGCCTGGGACAGGGAGCCGGGGAGCTGTTTTTT. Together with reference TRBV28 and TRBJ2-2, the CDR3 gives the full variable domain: DVKVTQSSRYLVKRTGEKVFLECVQDMDHENMFWYRQDPGLGLRLIYFSYDVKMKEKGDIPEGYSVSREKKERFSLILESASTNQTSMYLCASSLGQGAGELFFGEGSRLTVL.

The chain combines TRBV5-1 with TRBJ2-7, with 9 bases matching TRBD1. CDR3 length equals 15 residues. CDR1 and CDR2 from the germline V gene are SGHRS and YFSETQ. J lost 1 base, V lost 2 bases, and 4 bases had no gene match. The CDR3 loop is CASSFYGTGSYEQYF. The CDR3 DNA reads TGCGCCAGCAGCTTTTACGGGACAGGGTCCTACGAGCAGTACTTC.

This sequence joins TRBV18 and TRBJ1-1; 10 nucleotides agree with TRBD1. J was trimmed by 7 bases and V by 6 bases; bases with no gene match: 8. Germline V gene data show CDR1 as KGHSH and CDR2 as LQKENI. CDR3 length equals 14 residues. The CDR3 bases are TGTGCCAGCTCCCTAGACAGGGGGCTAGGTGAAGCTTTCTTT. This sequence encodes CASSLDRGLGEAFF.

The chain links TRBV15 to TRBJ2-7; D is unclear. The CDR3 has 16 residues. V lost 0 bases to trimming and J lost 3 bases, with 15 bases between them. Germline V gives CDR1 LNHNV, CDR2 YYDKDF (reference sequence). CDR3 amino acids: CATSREGGGDLYEQYF. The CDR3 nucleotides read TGTGCCACCAGCAGAGAGGGTGGTGGAGACCTCTACGAGCAGTACTTC.

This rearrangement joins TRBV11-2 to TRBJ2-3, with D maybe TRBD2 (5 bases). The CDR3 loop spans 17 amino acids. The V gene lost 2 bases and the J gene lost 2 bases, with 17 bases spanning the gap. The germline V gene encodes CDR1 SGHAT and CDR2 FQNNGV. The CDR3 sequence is CASSLNSGVLVTDTQYF. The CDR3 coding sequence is TGTGCCAGCAGCTTAAATTCCGGGGTGTTGGTCACAGATACGCAGTATTTT.

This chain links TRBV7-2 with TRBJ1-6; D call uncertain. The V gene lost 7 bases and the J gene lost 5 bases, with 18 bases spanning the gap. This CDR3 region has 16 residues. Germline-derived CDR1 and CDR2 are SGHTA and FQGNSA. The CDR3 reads CASNSRQTFNNSPLHF. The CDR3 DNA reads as TGTGCCAGCAACTCCCGCCAAACATTCAATAATTCACCCCTCCACTTT.

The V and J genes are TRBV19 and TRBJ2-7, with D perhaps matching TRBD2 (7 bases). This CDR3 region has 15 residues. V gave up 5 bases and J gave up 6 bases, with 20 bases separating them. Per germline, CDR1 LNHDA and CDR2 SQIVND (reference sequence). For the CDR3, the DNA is TGTGCCAGTAGTGCCCGCGGGGGCGAGGCTTCCGAGCAGTACTTC. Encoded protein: CASSARGGEASEQYF. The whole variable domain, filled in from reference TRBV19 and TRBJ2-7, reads DGGITQSPKYLFRKEGQNVTLSCEQNLNHDAMYWYRQDPGQGLRLIYYSQIVNDFQKGDIAEGYSVSREKKESFPLTVTSAQKNPTAFYLCASSARGGEASEQYFGPGTRLTVT.

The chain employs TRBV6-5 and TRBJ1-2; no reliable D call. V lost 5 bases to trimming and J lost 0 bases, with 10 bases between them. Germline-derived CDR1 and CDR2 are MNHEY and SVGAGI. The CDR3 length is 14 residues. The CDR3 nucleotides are TGTGCCAGCAGTGGCCCCGGGACTAACTATGGCTACACCTTC. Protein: CASSGPGTNYGYTF.

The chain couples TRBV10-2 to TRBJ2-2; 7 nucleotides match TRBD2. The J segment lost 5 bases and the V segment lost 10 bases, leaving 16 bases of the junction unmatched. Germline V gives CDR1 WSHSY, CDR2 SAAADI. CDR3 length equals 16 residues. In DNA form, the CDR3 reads TGCGCCATAAAATCGGAAGGCGGGGGTCGTACCGGGGAGCTGTTTTTT. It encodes CAIKSEGGGRTGELFF.

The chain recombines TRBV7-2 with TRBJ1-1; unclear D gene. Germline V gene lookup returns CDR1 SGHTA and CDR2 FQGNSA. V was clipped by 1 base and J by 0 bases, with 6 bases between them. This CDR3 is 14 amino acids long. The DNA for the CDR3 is TGTGCCAGCAGCTTAGTACAGATGAACACTGAAGCTTTCTTT. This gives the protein CASSLVQMNTEAFF.

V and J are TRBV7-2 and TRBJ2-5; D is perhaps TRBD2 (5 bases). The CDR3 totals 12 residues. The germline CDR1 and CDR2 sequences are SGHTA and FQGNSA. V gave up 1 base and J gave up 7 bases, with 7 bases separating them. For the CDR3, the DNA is TGTGCCAGCAGCTTAGTCCGGGGGACCCAGTACTTC. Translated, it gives CASSLVRGTQYF.

The CDR3 bases are TGTGCCAGCAGCCAAGATCCCCCGGATGAGCAGTTCTTC. This encodes CASSQDPPDEQFF. The rearrangement uses TRBV4-2 and TRBJ2-1; D is unresolved. V was pared by 0 bases and J by 8 bases, with 8 bases between. Germline loops: CDR1 LGHNA, CDR2 YNFKEQ. This CDR3 is 13 amino acids long.

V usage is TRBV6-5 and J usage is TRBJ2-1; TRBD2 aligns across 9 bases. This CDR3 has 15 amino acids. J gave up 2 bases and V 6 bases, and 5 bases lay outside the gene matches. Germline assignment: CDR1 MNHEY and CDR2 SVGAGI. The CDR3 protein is CASRPLAGPYNEQFF. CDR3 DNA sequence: TGTGCCAGCAGACCCCTAGCGGGACCCTACAATGAGCAGTTCTTC.

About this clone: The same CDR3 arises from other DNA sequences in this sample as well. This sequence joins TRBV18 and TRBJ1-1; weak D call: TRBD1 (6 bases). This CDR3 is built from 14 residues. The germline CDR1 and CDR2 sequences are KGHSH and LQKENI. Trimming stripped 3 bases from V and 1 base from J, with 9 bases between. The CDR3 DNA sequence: TGTGCCAGCTCACCCCTGACAGGGAACACTGAAGCTTTCTTT. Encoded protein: CASSPLTGNTEAFF.

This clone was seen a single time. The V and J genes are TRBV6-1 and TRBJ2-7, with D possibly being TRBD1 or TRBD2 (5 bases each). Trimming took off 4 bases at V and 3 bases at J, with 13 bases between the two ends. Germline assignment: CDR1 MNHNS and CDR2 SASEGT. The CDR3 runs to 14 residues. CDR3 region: CASSGGEGIYEQYF. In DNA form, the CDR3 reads TGTGCCAGCAGTGGCGGAGAGGGGATCTACGAGCAGTACTTC.

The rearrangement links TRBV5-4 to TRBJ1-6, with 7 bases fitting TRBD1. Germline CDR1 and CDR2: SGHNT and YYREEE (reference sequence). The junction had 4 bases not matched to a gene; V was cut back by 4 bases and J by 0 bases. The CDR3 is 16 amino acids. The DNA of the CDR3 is TGTGCCAGCAGCCAGGGACAGAGCTCCTATAATTCACCCCTCCACTTT. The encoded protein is CASSQGQSSYNSPLHF.

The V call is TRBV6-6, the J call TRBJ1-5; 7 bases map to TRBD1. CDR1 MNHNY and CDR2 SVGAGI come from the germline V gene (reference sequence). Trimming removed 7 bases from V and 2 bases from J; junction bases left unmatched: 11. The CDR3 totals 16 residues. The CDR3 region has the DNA TGTGCCAGCATCAAAAGGACAGGTTTGGGCAATCAGCCCCAGCATTTT. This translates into CASIKRTGLGNQPQHF.